These 21 T cell receptor beta chains originate from one sample sequenced in a study of blood T cell repertoires in COVID-19. The table came from immunoSEQ multiplex PCR; TCRdb's copy has only in-frame clones and leaves some out. The data show about 100,000 clones, 85% to 90% seen once. The specimen was peripheral blood. The receptors were sampled from a human donor in a cohort sampled during active COVID-19.

V usage is TRBV7-9 and J usage is TRBJ2-3, with D possibly matching TRBD1 (7 bases). Per the germline V gene, CDR1 is SEHNR and CDR2 is FQNEAQ (reference sequence). The CDR3 has 18 amino acids. Trimming cost V 5 bases and J 2 bases, with 23 bases left between them. In DNA, the CDR3 is TGTGCCAGCAGCCCAGGGGGTCGGGGCGGGATGGACACAGATACGCAGTATTTT. Translation gives CASSPGGRGGMDTDTQYF.

For the CDR3, the DNA is TGTGCCAGCAGCTCGGACATCTACGAGCAGTACTTC. This encodes CASSSDIYEQYF. The chain links TRBV7-2 to TRBJ2-7; maybe TRBD1 (5 bases). The germline CDR1 and CDR2 sequences are SGHTA and FQGNSA. V dropped 4 bases and J dropped 3 bases, with 7 bases sitting between them. The CDR3 is 12 amino acids. The full variable domain, with the rest looked up from reference TRBV7-2 and TRBJ2-7, is GAGVSQSPSNKVTEKGKDVELRCDPISGHTALYWYRQSLGQGLEFLIYFQGNSAPDKSGLPSDRFSAERTGGSVSTLTIQRTQQEDSAVYLCASSSDIYEQYFGPGTRLTVT.

The V and J genes are TRBV25-1 and TRBJ2-7; the D gene is possibly TRBD2 (6 bases). In germline, CDR1 is MGHDK, CDR2 SYGVNS. V lost 2 bases and J 1 base, leaving 9 bases between the germline ends. The CDR3 contains 14 residues. The CDR3 nucleotides are TGTGCCAGCAGTGAACCGGGACTTTCCTACGAGCAGTACTTC. Amino acid sequence: CASSEPGLSYEQYF.

V usage is TRBV9 and J usage is TRBJ2-1, with 8 positions matching TRBD2. The CDR3 spans 17 residues. Germline V CDR1 and CDR2: SGDLS, YYNGEE. V gave up 3 bases and J gave up 7 bases; unmatched junction bases: 15. The DNA of the CDR3 is TGTGCCAGCAGCGCTCCACATTGGGGGGTAGCGGGGAATGAGCAGTTCTTC. It specifies CASSAPHWGVAGNEQFF.

The V gene is TRBV18, the J gene TRBJ2-5; 9 bases are shared with TRBD1. Germline assignment: CDR1 KGHSH and CDR2 LQKENI. This CDR3 has 13 residues. V shed 2 bases and J 7 bases; nucleotides not matched to a gene: 2. CDR3 loop: CASSPRQGGTQYF. In DNA, the CDR3 is TGTGCCAGCTCACCAAGACAGGGGGGGACCCAGTACTTC.

The chain has TRBV27 and TRBJ2-7, with 7 bases lining up with TRBD1. Trimming cost V 6 bases and J 7 bases; bases outside gene matches: 12. This CDR3 contains 14 residues. Per germline, CDR1 MNHEY and CDR2 SMNVEV (reference sequence). CDR3 residues: CASRPVDRAEEQYF. CDR3 nucleotide sequence: TGTGCCAGCAGGCCCGTCGACAGGGCTGAAGAGCAGTACTTC.

The chain joins TRBV19 to TRBJ2-1, with D hard to call. This CDR3 comprises 12 residues. V lost 4 bases and J 4 bases, leaving 5 bases between the germline ends. Looked up from germline, CDR1 is LNHDA and CDR2 is SQIVND (reference sequence). CDR3 region: CASSKAYNEQFF. The CDR3, as DNA: TGTGCCAGTAGTAAAGCGTACAATGAGCAGTTCTTC.

V usage is TRBV7-2 and J usage is TRBJ2-7; D perhaps matches TRBD2 (5 bases). The CDR3 totals 12 residues. Per the germline V gene, CDR1 is SGHTA and CDR2 is FQGNSA. The ends were cut back, 8 bases at V and 2 bases at J, with 10 bases in the middle. CDR3: CASGSQTYEQYF. The CDR3 bases are TGTGCCAGCGGGAGCCAGACCTACGAGCAGTACTTC.

The chain couples TRBV19 to TRBJ2-7; D is possibly TRBD2 (6 bases). This CDR3 has 15 residues. Germline CDR1 is LNHDA and CDR2 is SQIVND (reference sequence). V was cut by 5 bases and J by 4 bases, with 18 bases left in between. The CDR3 here is CASSAAGLGLYEQYF. DNA for the CDR3: TGTGCCAGTAGTGCCGCGGGACTGGGGCTTTACGAGCAGTACTTC.

This chain links TRBV10-3 with TRBJ1-6; the D gene is possibly TRBD1 (6 bases). The CDR3 totals 15 residues. Germline V gives CDR1 ENHRY, CDR2 SYGVKD. Between the trimmed V and J ends, which lost 5 bases and 0 bases, there was a span of 8 bases. This CDR3 reads CAISPGDSYNSPLHF. DNA of the CDR3: TGTGCCATCAGTCCAGGGGACTCCTATAATTCACCCCTCCACTTT.

The chain carries TRBV12-3 or TRBV12-4 and TRBJ1-1; unclear D gene. The V end was cut by 1 base, the J end by 11 bases, with 5 bases between. The CDR3 runs to 10 residues. CDR3 sequence reads: CASSLGRAFF. The DNA for the CDR3 is TGTGCCAGCAGTTTAGGGCGGGCTTTCTTT.

The rearrangement links TRBV24-1 to TRBJ2-1; maybe TRBD2 (5 bases). The CDR3 totals 13 residues. CDR1 and CDR2 (germline): KGHDR, SFDVKD. V lost 2 bases, J lost 10 bases, and 11 bases lay in between. CDR3 in DNA: TGTGCCACCAGTGATTCCGCGCGCGGGGAGCAGTTCTTC. Translation gives CATSDSARGEQFF.

This chain connects TRBV28 to TRBJ1-5, with 11 bases lining up with TRBD1. Germline lookup yields CDR1 MDHEN and CDR2 SYDVKM. V lost 5 bases to trimming and J lost 9 bases; unmatched junction nucleotides: 12. This CDR3 is built from 16 residues. The CDR3 region is CASSLGTGGSSRPQHF. The CDR3, as DNA: TGTGCCAGCAGTCTAGGGACAGGGGGTTCTTCTAGGCCCCAGCATTTT.

The chain links TRBV19 to TRBJ2-3; the match to TRBD1 covers 7 bases. The CDR3 is 16 residues long. V shed 4 bases and J 2 bases; nucleotides not matched to a gene: 9. The germline gives CDR1 LNHDA, CDR2 SQIVND (reference sequence). The CDR3 spells CASSTGPGQPTDTQYF. The CDR3, as DNA: TGTGCCAGTAGTACCGGACCGGGACAGCCCACAGATACGCAGTATTTT.

The chain has TRBV11-2 and TRBJ1-2, with a weak D call TRBD1 (5 bases). V shed 1 base and J shed 7 bases, with 16 bases lying between them. The length of the CDR3 is 15 residues. The germline V gene has CDR1 SGHAT and CDR2 FQNNGV. The chain's CDR3 is CASSLVPGGGSGYTF. For the CDR3, the DNA is TGTGCCAGCAGCTTAGTACCCGGCGGGGGAAGTGGCTACACCTTC. Full variable domain (remainder filled in from reference TRBV11-2 and TRBJ1-2): EAGVAQSPRYKIIEKRQSVAFWCNPISGHATLYWYQQILGQGPKLLIQFQNNGVVDDSQLPKDRFSAERLKGVDSTLKIQPAKLEDSAVYLCASSLVPGGGSGYTFGSGTRLTVV.

This clone appeared a single time. V usage is TRBV21-1 and J usage is TRBJ1-2; the table gives TRBD1 as D, unverified against the DNA. TRBV21-1 is reported as a pseudogene. This CDR3 has 16 amino acids. CDR3 DNA sequence: TGTGCCAGCAGCAAAGAAAGGGCAGGGGCTCTCTATGGCTACACCTTC. This gives the protein CASSKERAGALYGYTF.

The chain carries TRBV15 and TRBJ1-4, with 9 nucleotides matching TRBD1. Per germline, CDR1 LNHNV and CDR2 YYDKDF (reference sequence). V gave up 1 base and J gave up 8 bases; unmatched junction bases: 2. The CDR3 covers 14 residues. The CDR3 DNA sequence: TGTGCCACCAGCAGAGGACAGGGGGAGGAAAAACTGTTTTTT. It specifies CATSRGQGEEKLFF.

V is TRBV7-9 and J is TRBJ2-7; the match to TRBD1 covers 7 bases. The length of the CDR3 is 14 residues. Looked up from germline, CDR1 is SEHNR and CDR2 is FQNEAQ (reference sequence). Unmatched junction bases numbered 6, after V lost 5 bases and J lost 2 bases. CDR3 nucleotide sequence: TGTGCCAGCAGCCACCGGGACAGAGCCTACGAGCAGTACTTC. The encoded protein is CASSHRDRAYEQYF.

This clone was picked up one time. CDR3 in DNA: TGTGCCAGCAGCTATAGACTAGCGGGGCCCTACGAGCAGTACTTC. This sequence encodes CASSYRLAGPYEQYF. The gene calls are TRBV7-2 and TRBJ2-7, with 11 positions matching TRBD2. The V gene end was trimmed by 4 bases and the J gene end by 2 bases; junction bases not matched to a gene: 4. CDR1 and CDR2 from the germline V gene are SGHTA and FQGNSA. This CDR3 is built from 15 residues. Looking up the rest from reference TRBV7-2 and TRBJ2-7 gives the full variable domain: GAGVSQSPSNKVTEKGKDVELRCDPISGHTALYWYRQSLGQGLEFLIYFQGNSAPDKSGLPSDRFSAERTGGSVSTLTIQRTQQEDSAVYLCASSYRLAGPYEQYFGPGTRLTVT.

The J gene is TRBJ1-4, the V gene TRBV7-2; no firm D call. Between the trimmed V and J ends, which lost 5 bases and 8 bases, there was a span of 15 bases. The CDR3 sequence is 14 residues long. Germline CDR1 is SGHTA and CDR2 is FQGNSA. The CDR3 DNA reads TGTGCCAGCAGCAACGGGAGGGTGGGCGAAAAACTGTTTTTT. It yields the protein CASSNGRVGEKLFF.

This clone came up a few times. V usage is TRBV5-1 and J usage is TRBJ2-7; tentative D call: TRBD1 (5 bases). This CDR3 region has 14 residues. Between the trimmed V and J ends, which lost 4 bases and 0 bases, there was a span of 11 bases. The germline V gene encodes CDR1 SGHRS and CDR2 YFSETQ. This CDR3 is CASSEETVSYEQYF. The CDR3 DNA sequence: TGCGCCAGCAGCGAGGAGACAGTCTCCTACGAGCAGTACTTC. Based on the CDR3 plus reference TRBV5-1 and TRBJ2-7, the full variable domain is KAGVTQTPRYLIKTRGQQVTLSCSPISGHRSVSWYQQTPGQGLQFLFEYFSETQRNKGNFPGRFSGRQFSNSRSEMNVSTLELGDSALYLCASSEETVSYEQYFGPGTRLTVT.